The clone carrying this T cell receptor (beta chain) was counted a few times. Its antigen is not identified. This sample is drawn from a study of blood T cells in healthy people across ages. Study-wide results and caveats: A greater number of naive CD4+ cells and higher diversity distinguished long-lived donors from aged donors. Those diversity estimates obtained from one million T cells were thought to be underestimates. In the absence of known donor CMV status, changes in expanded clonotypes were possibly confounded.

Primed by a sample-barcoded 5' primer and a J-beta primer mix, a second PCR proceeded for roughly 6 to 12 cycles. MiXCR, run by TCRdb on the 5' RACE reads, gives a single entry per CDR3 protein. The sample lists about 1,400,000 distinct CDR3 sequences; approximately 63% were seen once. The V and J ends lost 7 bases and 7 bases respectively, with 15 bases between them. This CDR3 has 13 amino acids. Germline values: CDR1 SGDLS, CDR2 YYNGEE. Sequenced: blood. The chain employs TRBV9 and TRBJ2-1; D might be TRBD2 (6 bases). This clonotype was obtained from a man younger than 35 in good health. The chain's CDR3 is CASGDSLRNEQFF. CDR3 sequence (DNA): TGTGCCAGCGGGGACTCCCTCCGAAATGAGCAGTTCTTC. Combining the CDR3 with reference TRBV9 and TRBJ2-1 gives the whole variable domain DSGVTQTPKHLITATGQRVTLRCSPRSGDLSVYWYQQSLDQGLQFLIQYYNGEERAKGNILERFSAQQFPDLHSELNLSSLELGDSALYFCASGDSLRNEQFFGPGTRLTVL.